Shown below are 20 T cell receptor beta chains from a single sample sequenced in a study of T cells after yellow fever vaccination. TCRdb re-derived calls from the 5' RACE reads in MiXCR, one entry per CDR3 protein. Of approximately 510,000 distinct CDR3 sequences listed, less than 25% are singletons. Material: PBMCs, obtained roughly 20 days after the first yellow fever vaccination. These TCRs come from a man younger than 30 who received the YFV17D yellow fever vaccine.

This sequence joins TRBV9 and TRBJ2-3; D ambiguous. The CDR3 sequence is 11 residues long. V gave up 5 bases and J gave up 5 bases, with 6 bases separating them. Germline assignment: CDR1 SGDLS and CDR2 YYNGEE. The CDR3 here is CASRKVDTQYF. CDR3 DNA: TGTGCCAGCAGGAAGGTAGATACGCAGTATTTT.

The V and J genes are TRBV27 and TRBJ2-2, with a weak D call TRBD2 (5 bases). Per the germline V gene, CDR1 is MNHEY and CDR2 is SMNVEV (reference sequence). V was trimmed by 2 bases and J by 8 bases, leaving 12 bases between them. There are 14 residues in the CDR3. CDR3 coding DNA: TGTGCCAGCAGTTTAGGTGGTCGACTAGGGGAGCTGTTTTTT. This encodes CASSLGGRLGELFF.

V is TRBV7-2 and J is TRBJ2-6; D is unclear. Deletions cut 1 base from V and 2 bases from J, with 6 bases between. The CDR3 covers 15 residues. Per the germline V gene, CDR1 is SGHTA and CDR2 is FQGNSA. The CDR3 bases are TGTGCCAGCAGCTTAGAAAGGGCTGGGGCCAACGTCCTGACTTTC. Translated: CASSLERAGANVLTF.

V is TRBV12-3 or TRBV12-4 and J is TRBJ2-1; D is undetermined. CDR3 length: 11 residues. V dropped 2 bases and J dropped 9 bases, with 5 bases sitting between them. The chain's CDR3 is CASSLFGEQFF. Written as DNA, the CDR3 is TGTGCCAGCAGTTTATTTGGTGAGCAGTTCTTC.

This chain links TRBV20-1 with TRBJ2-3; TRBD2 agrees at 10 bases. CDR1 is DFQATT and CDR2 is SNEGSKA in the germline V gene (reference sequence). The CDR3 loop spans 15 amino acids. The V and J ends lost 3 bases and 8 bases, in that order; junction bases with no gene match: 11. CDR3: CSASRTSGRSTTQYF. CDR3 sequence (DNA): TGCAGTGCTAGTAGGACTAGCGGAAGGTCTACTACGCAGTATTTT.

This clonotype was detected only a few times. The V gene is TRBV5-6, the J gene TRBJ1-4, with a possible D match to TRBD1 (5 bases). Germline V lookup: CDR1 SGHDT, CDR2 YYEEEE. There are 13 residues in the CDR3. The ends were cut back, 1 base at V and 7 bases at J, with 8 bases in the middle. In DNA form, the CDR3 reads TGTGCCAGCAGCTTGCGGGGGATTGAAAAACTGTTTTTT. Its protein is CASSLRGIEKLFF.

The rearrangement uses TRBV7-9 and TRBJ1-5; the match to TRBD1 covers 9 bases. Germline lookup yields CDR1 SEHNR and CDR2 FQNEAQ (reference sequence). CDR3 length equals 16 residues. V lost 3 bases, J lost 4 bases, and 7 bases stayed unmatched. CDR3 in amino acids: CASSLAGTGFNQPQHF. CDR3 nucleotides: TGTGCCAGCAGCTTGGCGGGGACAGGGTTTAATCAGCCCCAGCATTTT. Looking up the rest from reference TRBV7-9 and TRBJ1-5 gives the full variable domain: DTGVSQNPRHKITKRGQNVTFRCDPISEHNRLYWYRQTLGQGPEFLTYFQNEAQLEKSRLLSDRFSAERPKGSFSTLEIQRTEQGDSAMYLCASSLAGTGFNQPQHFGDGTRLSIL.

This clonotype was seen a handful of times. V gene TRBV4-3 combines with J gene TRBJ1-2; 7 positions agree with TRBD1. Germline CDR1 and CDR2: LGHNA and YSLEER. Trimming removed 3 bases from V and 4 bases from J; junction bases left unmatched: 8. The CDR3 loop spans 15 amino acids. The CDR3: CASSHYTGDRYGYTF. The CDR3 DNA follows: TGCGCCAGCAGCCACTACACAGGGGACCGCTATGGCTACACCTTC.

This clonotype was picked up a small number of times. The chain joins TRBV6-6 to TRBJ1-1; D is uncertain. CDR1 and CDR2 (germline): MNHNY, SVGAGI (reference sequence). CDR3 length: 12 amino acids. Trimming pared 11 bases from V and 0 bases from J, leaving 10 bases between. This CDR3 reads CASGRVNTEAFF. The DNA for the CDR3 is TGTGCCTCGGGCAGAGTGAACACTGAAGCTTTCTTT.

The chain links TRBV2 to TRBJ2-1; TRBD2 is a possible D gene (5 bases). The CDR3 is made up of 16 amino acids. CDR1 is SNHLY and CDR2 is FYNNEI in the germline V gene. V gave up 5 bases and J gave up 0 bases, with 14 bases separating them. Here the CDR3 reads CASSSSAGRSYNEQFF. The CDR3 region has the DNA TGTGCCAGCAGTTCTAGTGCGGGTCGCTCCTACAATGAGCAGTTCTTC.

This chain connects TRBV19 to TRBJ2-7; TRBD2 is a possible D gene (5 bases). The germline V gene encodes CDR1 LNHDA and CDR2 SQIVND (reference sequence). The CDR3 loop spans 13 amino acids. The V gene lost 4 bases and the J gene lost 3 bases, with 10 bases spanning the gap. The CDR3, as DNA: TGTGCCAGTAGTAGCCGACTAAACTACGAGCAGTACTTC. It encodes CASSSRLNYEQYF.

The chain is built from TRBV20-1 and TRBJ2-1, with 10 bases that match TRBD2. CDR1 and CDR2 from the germline V gene are DFQATT and SNEGSKA (reference sequence). This CDR3 is 12 amino acids long. V dropped 6 bases and J dropped 10; count of bases not matched to a gene: 6. CDR3 DNA sequence: TGCAGTGCGGTAGCGGGGGGCCTAGAGCAGTTCTTC. Encoded protein: CSAVAGGLEQFF.

The chain links TRBV5-6 to TRBJ2-7; TRBD2 might be the D (5 bases). This CDR3 contains 15 residues. V was clipped by 1 base and J by 2 bases, with 13 bases between them. Germline V gene lookup returns CDR1 SGHDT and CDR2 YYEEEE. The CDR3 is CASSLWESPTYEQYV. CDR3 nucleotides: TGTGCCAGCAGCTTGTGGGAGTCTCCTACCTACGAGCAGTACGTC.

A few counts support this clonotype. The J gene is TRBJ2-5, the V gene TRBV7-2, with D unclear. The CDR3 runs to 15 residues. CDR1 and CDR2 (germline): SGHTA, FQGNSA. Between the trimmed V and J ends, which lost 5 bases and 5 bases, there was a span of 18 bases. This CDR3 is CASSPDPASPETQYF. Here the CDR3 DNA reads TGTGCCAGCAGCCCTGACCCCGCCTCACCGGAGACCCAGTACTTC.

The rearrangement uses TRBV4-1 and TRBJ1-1; 7 bases agree with TRBD1. Germline V gene lookup returns CDR1 MGHRA and CDR2 YSYEKL. This CDR3 is 19 amino acids long. V dropped 10 bases and J dropped 1; count of bases not matched to a gene: 24. This CDR3 reads CATTEKGPDRATWNTEAFF. The CDR3, as DNA: TGCGCCACCACGGAAAAGGGGCCCGACAGGGCAACATGGAACACTGAAGCTTTCTTT.

This chain joins TRBV5-1 and TRBJ2-4; D gene ambiguous. Germline V gene sequence: CDR1 SGHRS, CDR2 YFSETQ. The germline V and J ends were trimmed by 0 bases and 9 bases, with 10 bases remaining between them. The CDR3 spans 13 residues. DNA for the CDR3: TGCGCCAGCAGCTTGGAAGGGAACGGCATTCAGTACTTC. Residues: CASSLEGNGIQYF.

This clonotype was observed many times. The chain combines TRBV11-2 with TRBJ2-2; D might be TRBD1 (6 bases). From germline, CDR1 is SGHAT and CDR2 FQNNGV. V was shortened by 6 bases and J by 7 bases, with 15 bases between the two germline ends. The CDR3 has 14 amino acids. The CDR3 nucleotides are TGTGCCAGCAGTGATCACAGGGATCACGGGGAGCTGTTTTTT. This encodes CASSDHRDHGELFF.

The rearrangement joins TRBV30 to TRBJ1-1, with unresolved D. V dropped 2 bases and J dropped 6 bases, with 10 bases sitting between them. The CDR3 totals 12 residues. The germline V gene has CDR1 GTSNPN and CDR2 SVGIG (reference sequence). CDR3 amino acids: CAWSWAGAEAFF. DNA of the CDR3: TGTGCCTGGAGTTGGGCAGGCGCTGAAGCTTTCTTT. Combining the CDR3 with reference TRBV30 and TRBJ1-1 gives the whole variable domain SQTIHQWPATLVQPVGSPLSLECTVEGTSNPNLYWYRQAAGRGLQLLFYSVGIGQISSEVPQNLSASRPQDRQFILSSKKLLLSDSGFYLCAWSWAGAEAFFGQGTRLTVV.

This sequence joins TRBV4-3 and TRBJ2-7, with D maybe TRBD1 (5 bases). V lost 3 bases and J 4 bases, leaving 16 bases between the germline ends. This CDR3 is 15 amino acids long. Germline V gene data show CDR1 as LGHNA and CDR2 as YSLEER. The CDR3 DNA reads TGCGCCAGCAGCCACAACCCGGGCAGGGCGTACGAGCAGTACTTC. The encoded protein is CASSHNPGRAYEQYF.

This clonotype has just a few counts. The chain has TRBV5-1 and TRBJ2-3; D gene ambiguous. Germline V gene lookup returns CDR1 SGHRS and CDR2 YFSETQ. With 0 bases removed from V and 6 bases from J, the gap between germline ends came to 8 bases. This CDR3 is built from 13 residues. Written as DNA, the CDR3 is TGCGCCAGCAGCTTGGTGTATAAGGATACGCAGTATTTT. The encoded protein is CASSLVYKDTQYF.